One sample yielded the 16 T cell receptor beta chains listed below, sequenced in a study of blood T cell repertoires in COVID-19. This table comes from immunoSEQ multiplex PCR, and its TCRdb copy is limited to in-frame clones, with some not included. The table has 150,000 or so clones, roughly 87% seen once; the top ten hold about 5%. The sample comprised peripheral blood. These receptors all come from a human donor in a cohort sampled during active COVID-19.

This chain uses TRBV30 with TRBJ2-7; the D gene is possibly TRBD2 (5 bases). Per germline, CDR1 GTSNPN and CDR2 SVGIG (reference sequence). V was pared by 0 bases and J by 2 bases, with 14 bases between. This CDR3 has 15 residues. The chain's CDR3 is CAWSVRSGITYEQYF. The CDR3 DNA sequence: TGTGCCTGGAGTGTAAGATCCGGGATTACCTACGAGCAGTACTTC.

The chain is built from TRBV6-6 and TRBJ1-1; TRBD1 is a possible D gene (6 bases). Germline assignment: CDR1 MNHNY and CDR2 SVGAGI (reference sequence). The V end lost 0 bases, the J end lost 5 bases, and 10 bases lay between the germline ends. The CDR3 has 14 amino acids. The CDR3 DNA reads TGTGCCAGCAGTTACTCGAAGGGGGAGACTGAAGCTTTCTTT. As protein: CASSYSKGETEAFF.

The rearrangement joins TRBV7-8 to TRBJ2-2; possible D gene TRBD2, 6 bases. Germline assignment: CDR1 SGHVS and CDR2 FQNEAQ. The CDR3 loop spans 16 amino acids. V was trimmed by 4 bases and J by 0 bases, leaving 12 bases between them. CDR3 in DNA: TGTGCCAGCAGCTACGTGCGGGGCCCGAACACCGGGGAGCTGTTTTTT. It encodes CASSYVRGPNTGELFF. The variable domain in full, with the rest retrieved from reference TRBV7-8 and TRBJ2-2, is GAGVSQSPRYKVAKRGQDVALRCDPISGHVSLFWYQQALGQGPEFLTYFQNEAQLDKSGLPSDRFFAERPEGSVSTLKIQRTQQEDSAVYLCASSYVRGPNTGELFFGEGSRLTVL.

The V call is TRBV6-1, the J call TRBJ2-3, with 7 positions matching TRBD2. The V and J ends lost 3 bases and 0 bases, in that order; junction bases with no gene match: 6. The CDR3 consists of 16 residues. CDR1 is MNHNS and CDR2 is SASEGT in the germline V gene. CDR3 loop: CASSEQGGGSTDTQYF. The DNA of the CDR3 is TGTGCCAGCAGTGAGCAGGGCGGGGGTAGCACAGATACGCAGTATTTT.

V usage is TRBV5-4 and J usage is TRBJ2-5, with 7 bases that match TRBD2. V dropped 2 bases and J dropped 5; count of bases not matched to a gene: 3. The V gene's germline CDR1 is SGHNT and CDR2 YYREEE (reference sequence). The CDR3 contains 13 residues. CDR3: CASSLKGGETQYF. The CDR3 region has the DNA TGTGCCAGCAGCTTAAAGGGAGGGGAGACCCAGTACTTC.

The chain is built from TRBV5-8 and TRBJ2-7; 8 nucleotides align to TRBD1. This CDR3 has 15 residues. CDR1 SGHTS and CDR2 YDEGEE come from the germline V gene. J lost 6 bases, V lost 0 bases, and 8 bases had no gene match. The CDR3 sequence: CASSLAGTGNAEQYF. CDR3 coding DNA: TGTGCCAGCAGCTTGGCCGGGACAGGAAACGCCGAGCAGTACTTC.

The V call is TRBV5-1, the J call TRBJ2-1; TRBD2 agrees at 16 bases. The germline V gene encodes CDR1 SGHRS and CDR2 YFSETQ. Trimming took 6 bases from V and 7 from J; bases not matched to a gene: 10. The CDR3 has 17 residues. This CDR3 is CASTPNQGLAGGNEQFF. In DNA, the CDR3 is TGCGCCAGCACTCCAAATCAGGGACTAGCGGGAGGGAATGAGCAGTTCTTC. Using reference TRBV5-1 and TRBJ2-1 for the parts outside the CDR3, the full variable domain is KAGVTQTPRYLIKTRGQQVTLSCSPISGHRSVSWYQQTPGQGLQFLFEYFSETQRNKGNFPGRFSGRQFSNSRSEMNVSTLELGDSALYLCASTPNQGLAGGNEQFFGPGTRLTVL.

The chain is built from TRBV27 and TRBJ2-7, with TRBD2 identical over 11 bases. J lost 7 bases, V lost 4 bases, and 15 bases had no gene match. The CDR3 loop spans 17 amino acids. Germline CDR1 reads MNHEY; CDR2 reads SMNVEV (reference sequence). CDR3: CASSSHRGLAGLREQYF. In DNA form, the CDR3 reads TGTGCCAGCAGTTCACACCGTGGACTAGCGGGCTTAAGGGAGCAGTACTTC.

The rearrangement links TRBV25-1 to TRBJ2-7, with 9 bases matching TRBD1. This CDR3 comprises 14 residues. J was trimmed by 4 bases and V by 7 bases; bases with no gene match: 8. Germline values: CDR1 MGHDK, CDR2 SYGVNS. The CDR3 sequence: CASTPRDRAYEQYF. Here the CDR3 DNA reads TGTGCCAGCACTCCTCGGGACAGGGCTTACGAGCAGTACTTC.

V usage is TRBV6-6 and J usage is TRBJ2-7; D is ambiguous. Germline V gene sequence: CDR1 MNHNY, CDR2 SVGAGI (reference sequence). The CDR3 has 11 residues. Trimming took off 2 bases at V and 4 bases at J, with 3 bases between the two ends. The DNA for the CDR3 is TGTGCCAGCAGTTACCTTTACGAGCAGTACTTC. Residues: CASSYLYEQYF.

The count of this clone is one. Compared with germline, one end of the junction differs, possibly owing to a read error. The V and J genes are TRBV10-1 and TRBJ2-7; TRBD1 is a possible D gene (6 bases). This CDR3 has 14 amino acids. The germline V gene has CDR1 WNHNN and CDR2 SYGVQD (reference sequence). CDR3 sequence: CASSPDRLSSEQYF. CDR3 DNA sequence: TGCGCCAGCAGCCCCGACAGGCTCTCCTCCGAGCAGTACTTC.

The rearrangement joins TRBV30 to TRBJ2-7, with D possibly TRBD2 on 5 matching bases. V was shortened by 5 bases and J by 1 base, with 9 bases between the two germline ends. The germline V gene has CDR1 GTSNPN and CDR2 SVGIG (reference sequence). CDR3 size: 12 residues. CDR3 sequence: CAWSRESYEQYF. As DNA, the CDR3 is TGTGCCTGGTCGAGGGAGTCCTACGAGCAGTACTTC.

The chain combines TRBV4-1 with TRBJ2-7, with 7 bases aligning to TRBD1. Germline V gene sequence: CDR1 MGHRA, CDR2 YSYEKL. The V gene end was trimmed by 0 bases and the J gene end by 5 bases; junction bases not matched to a gene: 13. CDR3 length: 17 residues. CDR3 amino acids: CASSQDRGGANKDEQYF. The CDR3 coding sequence is TGCGCCAGCAGCCAAGATCGAGGGGGCGCAAATAAGGACGAGCAGTACTTC.

The genes are TRBV28 and TRBJ2-3; D perhaps matches TRBD2 (7 bases). V lost 9 bases to trimming and J lost 0 bases, with 13 bases between them. CDR1 and CDR2 from the germline V gene are MDHEN and SYDVKM. The CDR3 loop spans 14 amino acids. The CDR3: CARGGRESTDTQYF. Written as DNA, the CDR3 is TGTGCCAGAGGGGGGAGGGAAAGCACAGATACGCAGTATTTT. The complete variable domain, with remaining parts taken from reference TRBV28 and TRBJ2-3, reads DVKVTQSSRYLVKRTGEKVFLECVQDMDHENMFWYRQDPGLGLRLIYFSYDVKMKEKGDIPEGYSVSREKKERFSLILESASTNQTSMYLCARGGRESTDTQYFGPGTRLTVL.

The chain uses TRBV6-5 and TRBJ1-1; D ambiguous. CDR1 and CDR2 (germline): MNHEY, SVGAGI. This CDR3 contains 14 residues. Between the trimmed V and J ends, which lost 6 bases and 5 bases, there was a span of 16 bases. For the CDR3, the DNA is TGTGCCAGCAGCTACACGCCCTCAGAAACTGAAGCTTTCTTT. Encoded protein: CASSYTPSETEAFF.

The J gene is TRBJ2-4, the V gene TRBV24-1, with 7 bases fitting TRBD2. J gave up 7 bases and V 10 bases, and 21 bases lay outside the gene matches. The V gene's germline CDR1 is KGHDR and CDR2 SFDVKD. The CDR3 extends over 17 amino acids. The CDR3, as DNA: TGTGCCACATATCCCCCCCCCAGATGGGGGGGTGGGAACATTCAGTACTTC. Translating it yields CATYPPPRWGGGNIQYF.